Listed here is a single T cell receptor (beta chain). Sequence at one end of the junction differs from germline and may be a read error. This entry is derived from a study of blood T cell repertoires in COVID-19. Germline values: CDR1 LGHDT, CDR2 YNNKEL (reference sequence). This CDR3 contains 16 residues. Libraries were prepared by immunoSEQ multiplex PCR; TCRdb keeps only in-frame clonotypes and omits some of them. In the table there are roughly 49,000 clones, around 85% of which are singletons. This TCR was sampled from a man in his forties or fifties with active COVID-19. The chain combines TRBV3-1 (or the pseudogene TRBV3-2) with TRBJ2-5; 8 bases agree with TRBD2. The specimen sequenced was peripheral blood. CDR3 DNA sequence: TGTGCCAGCACCCAACCCGGGGGGGGGTTAGGGGAGACCCAGTACTTC. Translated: CASTQPGGGLGETQYF.